These 27 T cell receptor beta chains were sequenced from one sample in a study of T cell responses to AZD1222 COVID-19 vaccine. The assay was immunoSEQ multiplex PCR, and TCRdb's table has in-frame clones only and misses some. Seen here are 150,000 or so clones, roughly 93% observed once, and the top ten hold less than 1.3%. Source: peripheral blood, taken 28 days after the second AZD1222 dose. These TCRs come from an adult who received the AZD1222 COVID-19 vaccine.

The chain carries TRBV7-6 and TRBJ2-3; 8 bases are a match to TRBD2. The germline CDR1 and CDR2 sequences are SGHVS and FNYEAQ. This CDR3 is 16 amino acids long. V was clipped by 5 bases and J by 2 bases; unmatched bases: 9. The CDR3 sequence is CASSQRLAGLTDTQYF. In DNA form, the CDR3 reads TGTGCCAGCAGCCAGCGTTTAGCGGGACTCACAGATACGCAGTATTTT.

This chain's CDR3 is CASSRENLLVNEQFF. The DNA for the CDR3 is TGTGCCAGCAGCCGAGAAAACTTACTAGTTAATGAGCAGTTCTTC. This chain uses TRBV16 with TRBJ2-1; possible D gene TRBD2, 5 bases. This CDR3 comprises 15 residues. With 4 bases removed from V and 7 bases from J, the gap between germline ends came to 17 bases. CDR1 KGHSY and CDR2 FQNENV come from the germline V gene.

V usage is TRBV5-5 and J usage is TRBJ2-5; D unclear. Trimming pared 4 bases from V and 1 base from J, leaving 11 bases between. The CDR3 totals 14 residues. Germline V gives CDR1 SGHKS, CDR2 YYEKEE (reference sequence). The CDR3, as DNA: TGTGCCAGCAGCCCAAGGGATACCCAAGAGACCCAGTACTTC. Amino acids: CASSPRDTQETQYF.

The gene calls are TRBV5-1 and TRBJ2-5, with 9 bases aligning to TRBD2. The CDR3 covers 16 residues. Germline loops: CDR1 SGHRS, CDR2 YFSETQ. The V and J ends lost 0 bases and 5 bases, in that order; junction bases with no gene match: 8. The CDR3 protein is CASSLALAGAGETQYF. The DNA for the CDR3 is TGCGCCAGCAGCTTGGCCTTAGCGGGGGCTGGGGAGACCCAGTACTTC.

The chain carries TRBV5-1 and TRBJ1-3; no reliable D call. Germline CDR1 and CDR2: SGHRS and YFSETQ. Trimming pared 3 bases from V and 1 base from J, leaving 5 bases between. The CDR3 extends over 13 amino acids. The CDR3 sequence: CASSSGSGNTIYF. In DNA form, the CDR3 reads TGCGCCAGCAGCTCAGGTTCTGGAAACACCATATATTTT.

This chain joins TRBV5-1 and TRBJ1-2; D ambiguous. The CDR3 covers 15 residues. CDR1 and CDR2 from the germline V gene are SGHRS and YFSETQ. V gave up 4 bases and J gave up 8 bases, with 21 bases separating them. CDR3 amino acids: CASSNGLTASWGYTF. DNA of the CDR3: TGCGCCAGCAGCAATGGTTTGACTGCCAGTTGGGGCTACACCTTC.

V is TRBV11-3 and J is TRBJ1-1; maybe TRBD1 (6 bases). The germline CDR1 and CDR2 sequences are SGHNT and YENEEA. Trimming stripped 4 bases from V and 2 bases from J, with 8 bases between. The CDR3 sequence is 13 residues long. CDR3 sequence reads: CASSSQGNTEAFF. CDR3 DNA: TGTGCCAGCAGCTCACAGGGTAACACTGAAGCTTTCTTT.

The CDR3 sequence: CASSLGGAGAYGYTF. CDR3 nucleotide sequence: TGCGCCAGCAGCTTGGGCGGGGCAGGAGCCTATGGCTACACCTTC. The V gene is TRBV5-1, the J gene TRBJ1-2; tentative D call: TRBD1 (5 bases). Trimming took off 0 bases at V and 4 bases at J, with 13 bases between the two ends. CDR3 size: 15 residues. The germline CDR1 and CDR2 sequences are SGHRS and YFSETQ.

This chain connects TRBV30 to TRBJ1-4; perhaps TRBD1 as D (5 bases). Germline assignment: CDR1 GTSNPN and CDR2 SVGIG (reference sequence). The V end lost 4 bases, the J end lost 3 bases, and 9 bases lay between the germline ends. The CDR3 spans 13 residues. CDR3 region: CAWIIRANEKLFF. The CDR3 DNA sequence: TGTGCCTGGATTATCAGGGCTAATGAAAAACTGTTTTTT.

This chain uses TRBV7-8 with TRBJ1-1; 7 nucleotides match TRBD1. Unmatched junction bases numbered 6, after V lost 2 bases and J lost 0 bases. The CDR3 is 16 amino acids. The germline CDR1 and CDR2 sequences are SGHVS and FQNEAQ. For the CDR3, the DNA is TGTGCCAGCAGCTTAAGGGCGACAGGGATGAACACTGAAGCTTTCTTT. Translated, it gives CASSLRATGMNTEAFF.

The chain couples TRBV11-2 to TRBJ1-2, with 9 bases identical to TRBD1. J gave up 4 bases and V 1 base, and 7 bases lay outside the gene matches. This CDR3 comprises 16 residues. CDR1 is SGHAT and CDR2 is FQNNGV in the germline V gene. The CDR3 DNA follows: TGTGCCAGCAGCTTAGTCCAAGGGACAGGGTTCTATGGCTACACCTTC. As protein: CASSLVQGTGFYGYTF.

The chain recombines TRBV6-5 with TRBJ2-7, with 11 positions matching TRBD2. After removal of 0 bases from V and 4 bases from J, the junction contained 2 bases not matched to a gene. The CDR3 has 15 residues. Germline values: CDR1 MNHEY, CDR2 SVGAGI. In nucleotides, the CDR3 is TGTGCCAGCAGTTACTCGGGACTAGCGGAATACGAGCAGTACTTC. Its translation: CASSYSGLAEYEQYF.

The chain uses TRBV18 and TRBJ2-3; TRBD2 is a possible D gene (5 bases). Germline V gene lookup returns CDR1 KGHSH and CDR2 LQKENI. The CDR3 is 14 residues long. Deletions cut 0 bases from V and 6 bases from J, with 10 bases between. For the CDR3, the DNA is TGTGCCAGCTCACCACCACCGGGGTGGGATACGCAGTATTTT. This codes for CASSPPPGWDTQYF.

V is TRBV29-1 and J is TRBJ1-2, with unresolved D. CDR3 length: 12 amino acids. Trimming cost V 4 bases and J 1 base, with 7 bases left between them. Germline values: CDR1 SQVTM, CDR2 ANQGSEA. The CDR3 DNA reads as TGCAGCGTTGGATTCTTTAACTATGGCTACACCTTC. It specifies CSVGFFNYGYTF.

This chain uses TRBV3-1 (or the pseudogene TRBV3-2) with TRBJ2-3, with D perhaps being TRBD1 or TRBD2 (6 bases each). Germline V gives CDR1 LGHDT, CDR2 YNNKEL (reference sequence). This CDR3 comprises 16 residues. Trimming pared 0 bases from V and 4 bases from J, leaving 14 bases between. Written as DNA, the CDR3 is TGTGCCAGCAGCCAAGATTTTGGGGGGCTATCAGATACGCAGTATTTT. This translates into CASSQDFGGLSDTQYF.

The J gene is TRBJ1-3, the V gene TRBV5-4; TRBD1 is a possible D gene (5 bases). CDR3 size: 17 residues. Germline CDR1 SGHNT, CDR2 YYREEE (reference sequence). With 4 bases removed from V and 0 bases from J, the gap between germline ends came to 17 bases. CDR3 sequence (DNA): TGTGCCAGCAGCCCTAGGACACCCTTTGACTCTGGAAACACCATATATTTT. Amino acid sequence: CASSPRTPFDSGNTIYF.

The chain is built from TRBV3-1 (or the pseudogene TRBV3-2) and TRBJ2-5; 12 positions agree with TRBD2. This CDR3 is built from 15 residues. Germline V gene sequence: CDR1 LGHDT, CDR2 YNNKEL (reference sequence). J was trimmed by 5 bases and V by 4 bases; bases with no gene match: 5. CDR3 DNA sequence: TGTGCCAGCAGCCTCCTAGCGGGAGGGCCTGAGACCCAGTACTTC. It codes for CASSLLAGGPETQYF.

This sequence joins TRBV29-1 and TRBJ1-4; D unclear. The CDR3 consists of 13 residues. The V gene lost 2 bases and the J gene lost 0 bases, with 4 bases spanning the gap. The germline V gene encodes CDR1 SQVTM and CDR2 ANQGSEA. The CDR3 here is CSVERATNEKLFF. The CDR3 nucleotides are TGCAGCGTTGAAAGGGCAACTAATGAAAAACTGTTTTTT.

J is TRBJ1-2 and V is TRBV19, with D possibly matching TRBD1 (6 bases). The CDR3 runs 15 residues. Germline CDR1 and CDR2: LNHDA and SQIVND (reference sequence). Trimming shortened V by 6 bases and J by 0 bases, and 14 bases separated the two germline ends. DNA of the CDR3: TGTGCCAGTAGCCTACAGGGAAGGGCTAACTATGGCTACACCTTC. This sequence encodes CASSLQGRANYGYTF.

CDR3: CASSSPDRESGYTF. The CDR3 coding sequence is TGTGCCAGCAGTTCCCCGGACAGGGAGAGTGGCTACACCTTC. This rearrangement joins TRBV28 to TRBJ1-2; 8 nucleotides line up with TRBD1. With 4 bases clipped from V and 7 bases from J, the junction kept 8 bases outside the gene matches. The V gene's germline CDR1 is MDHEN and CDR2 SYDVKM. This CDR3 has 14 amino acids.

This clone was seen only a few times. CDR3 in amino acids: CASSPRQRWQPQHF. The CDR3 DNA reads as TGTGCCAGCAGCCCTCGACAGCGCTGGCAGCCCCAGCATTTT. The chain links TRBV7-3 to TRBJ1-5; D possibly corresponds to TRBD1 (5 bases). This CDR3 comprises 14 residues. V gave up 5 bases and J gave up 7 bases, with 15 bases separating them. CDR1 is SGHTA and CDR2 is FQGTGA in the germline V gene.

With regard to this clone: The same CDR3 arises from other DNA sequences in this sample as well. The chain employs TRBV5-6 and TRBJ2-6, with D uncertain. The CDR3 spans 15 residues. CDR1 SGHDT and CDR2 YYEEEE come from the germline V gene. V was cut by 0 bases and J by 1 base, with 5 bases left in between. DNA for the CDR3: TGTGCCAGCAGCTTGGGGGTATCTGGGGCCAACGTCCTGACTTTC. Protein sequence: CASSLGVSGANVLTF.

This clone was seen once. This chain joins TRBV6-5 and TRBJ2-7; 7 positions agree with TRBD2. The CDR3 totals 14 residues. V trimming: 5 bases; J trimming: 2 bases; junction bases outside the gene matches: 6. From germline, CDR1 is MNHEY and CDR2 SVGAGI. The CDR3 sequence is CASSLSGRTYEQYF. DNA of the CDR3: TGTGCCAGCAGTCTCTCCGGGAGGACCTACGAGCAGTACTTC.

At least ten counts were recorded for this clone. This chain uses TRBV19 with TRBJ1-2; D ambiguous. This CDR3 contains 13 residues. V shed 3 bases and J shed 2 bases, with 7 bases lying between them. Germline assignment: CDR1 LNHDA and CDR2 SQIVND (reference sequence). CDR3 sequence reads: CASSMTENYGYTF. The CDR3 DNA is TGTGCCAGTAGTATGACCGAAAACTATGGCTACACCTTC.

A single count supports this clone. CDR3 bases: TGCGCCAGCAGCCAAGAAGACAGGGTGAACGGCTACACCTTC. It is translated as CASSQEDRVNGYTF. The rearrangement uses TRBV4-1 and TRBJ1-2; 7 nucleotides align to TRBD1. Germline V gene sequence: CDR1 MGHRA, CDR2 YSYEKL. The CDR3 runs to 14 residues. With 0 bases clipped from V and 8 bases from J, the junction kept 6 bases outside the gene matches.

The rearrangement uses TRBV19 and TRBJ2-2; possible D gene TRBD1, 5 bases. CDR1 LNHDA and CDR2 SQIVND come from the germline V gene (reference sequence). The CDR3 extends over 15 amino acids. Trimming left V 6 bases short and J 0 bases short, with 11 bases between. The CDR3 bases are TGTGCCAGTAGGTTTACAGGCGCGAACACCGGGGAGCTGTTTTTT. Amino acids: CASRFTGANTGELFF.

This clone appeared a single time. This rearrangement joins TRBV5-6 to TRBJ2-7, with D tentatively TRBD1 (7 bases). Germline CDR1 and CDR2: SGHDT and YYEEEE. The CDR3 runs to 17 residues. Trimming left V 4 bases short and J 9 bases short, with 29 bases between. The DNA for the CDR3 is TGTGCCAGCAGCCGGTCAGGGGGACTGTTATTTCCTACTGGGCAGTACTTC. Its translation is CASSRSGGLLFPTGQYF.